A selection of T cell receptor beta chains follows, all from one sample in a study of T-cell memory formation after mild COVID-19. From the 5' RACE reads, TCRdb called clonotypes with MiXCR, one entry per CDR3 protein. Among about 150,000 distinct CDR3 sequences listed, approximately 14% were seen once. Specimen: PBMCs or a T cell subset sorted from them (not recorded which). These receptors were obtained from an adult woman who had mild COVID-19 (a few samples of this study predate the infection). Cell type and time point are not known. CDR3s include the opening cysteine and the closing phenylalanine or tryptophan. Fields, in order: D gene, J gene, V gene, clone size, CDR3 protein, CDR3 DNA. D genes are given only for firm matches. Rows may omit the clone size; those that give it use once, few, many or a size class.

d_gene: TRBD2
j_gene: TRBJ2-1
v_gene: TRBV20-1
abundance: few
CDR3aa: CSAQRGHNEQFF
CDR3nt: TGCAGTGCTCAGCGGGGGCACAATGAGCAGTTCTTC

d_gene: TRBD1
j_gene: TRBJ1-2
v_gene: TRBV12-3/TRBV12-4
abundance: few
CDR3aa: CASSPRQGARDYGYTF
CDR3nt: TGTGCCAGCAGTCCACGACAGGGGGCAAGGGACTATGGCTACACCTTC

d_gene: -
j_gene: TRBJ2-1
v_gene: TRBV4-1
abundance: few
CDR3aa: CASSQGWGDNEQFF
CDR3nt: TGCGCCAGCAGCCAAGGGTGGGGAGACAATGAGCAGTTCTTC

d_gene: TRBD1
j_gene: TRBJ1-4
v_gene: TRBV14
abundance: -
CDR3aa: CASSQGTGHEKLFF
CDR3nt: TGTGCCAGCAGCCAGGGGACAGGACATGAAAAACTGTTTTTT

d_gene: -
j_gene: TRBJ2-1
v_gene: TRBV7-2
abundance: many
CDR3aa: CASSPLSFRLEVMEDEQFF
CDR3nt: TGTGCCAGCAGCCCACTCTCTTTTAGACTAGAGGTTATGGAAGATGAGCAGTTCTTC

d_gene: TRBD2
j_gene: TRBJ2-1
v_gene: TRBV10-2
abundance: -
CDR3aa: CASEPGTSDFHNEQFF
CDR3nt: TGCGCCAGCGAACCCGGGACTAGCGATTTCCACAATGAGCAGTTCTTC

d_gene: -
j_gene: TRBJ2-5
v_gene: TRBV12-3/TRBV12-4
abundance: many
CDR3aa: CASSLGWQETQYF
CDR3nt: TGTGCCAGCAGTTTGGGATGGCAAGAGACCCAGTACTTC

d_gene: -
j_gene: TRBJ1-1
v_gene: TRBV30
abundance: -
CDR3aa: CAWAAISEAFF
CDR3nt: TGTGCCTGGGCCGCGATCTCTGAAGCTTTCTTT

d_gene: TRBD2
j_gene: TRBJ2-7
v_gene: TRBV7-2
abundance: -
CDR3aa: CASSLTQGLVAYEQYF
CDR3nt: TGTGCCAGCAGCTTAACTCAAGGACTAGTGGCCTACGAGCAGTACTTC

d_gene: -
j_gene: TRBJ1-5
v_gene: TRBV24-1
abundance: -
CDR3aa: CATSDLSGNQPQHF
CDR3nt: TGTGCCACCAGTGATTTATCGGGGAATCAGCCCCAGCATTTT

d_gene: TRBD1
j_gene: TRBJ1-6
v_gene: TRBV9
abundance: -
CDR3aa: CASSPRTGHNSPLHF
CDR3nt: TGTGCCAGCAGCCCAAGGACAGGGCATAATTCACCCCTCCACTTT

d_gene: TRBD2
j_gene: TRBJ2-2
v_gene: TRBV9
abundance: -
CDR3aa: CASSTTSGGTGELFF
CDR3nt: TGTGCCAGCAGCACGACTAGCGGGGGCACCGGGGAGCTGTTTTTT

d_gene: TRBD1
j_gene: TRBJ2-1
v_gene: TRBV24-1
abundance: once
CDR3aa: CATSDPGQGLNEQFF
CDR3nt: TGTGCCACCAGTGATCCGGGACAGGGTCTGAATGAGCAGTTCTTC

d_gene: -
j_gene: TRBJ2-2
v_gene: TRBV5-1
abundance: few
CDR3aa: CASSPAGGVETGELFF
CDR3nt: TGCGCCAGCAGCCCCGCCGGGGGCGTAGAGACCGGGGAGCTGTTTTTT

d_gene: -
j_gene: TRBJ1-6
v_gene: TRBV5-1
abundance: few
CDR3aa: CASSRDGSPLHF
CDR3nt: TGCGCCAGCAGCCGGGACGGTTCACCCCTCCACTTT

d_gene: -
j_gene: TRBJ1-1
v_gene: TRBV12-3/TRBV12-4
abundance: -
CDR3aa: CASSLGPPNTEAFF
CDR3nt: TGTGCCAGCAGTTTAGGACCTCCGAACACTGAAGCTTTCTTT

d_gene: -
j_gene: TRBJ2-6
v_gene: TRBV7-9
abundance: few
CDR3aa: CASSHPGQPTYSGANVLTF
CDR3nt: TGTGCCAGCAGTCATCCGGGACAACCTACATACTCTGGGGCCAACGTCCTGACTTTC

d_gene: TRBD1
j_gene: TRBJ1-1
v_gene: TRBV6-6
abundance: -
CDR3aa: CASRDRDREGEAFF
CDR3nt: TGTGCCAGCAGGGACCGGGACAGGGAGGGTGAAGCTTTCTTT

d_gene: -
j_gene: TRBJ1-4
v_gene: TRBV12-3/TRBV12-4
abundance: few
CDR3aa: CASTLGSHGGEKLFF
CDR3nt: TGTGCCAGCACCCTGGGGTCCCACGGGGGTGAAAAACTGTTTTTT

d_gene: -
j_gene: TRBJ1-5
v_gene: TRBV10-3
abundance: -
CDR3aa: CAISESVDYSNQPQHF
CDR3nt: TGTGCCATCAGTGAGTCGGTCGACTATAGCAATCAGCCCCAGCATTTT

d_gene: -
j_gene: TRBJ2-7
v_gene: TRBV7-2
abundance: -
CDR3aa: CASSLGGDQPPIYEQYF
CDR3nt: TGTGCCAGCAGCTTAGGTGGTGACCAGCCCCCCATATACGAGCAGTACTTC

d_gene: -
j_gene: TRBJ2-7
v_gene: TRBV10-3
abundance: few
CDR3aa: CAISEAPGPLYEQYF
CDR3nt: TGTGCCATCAGTGAGGCCCCGGGACCCCTCTACGAGCAGTACTTC

d_gene: TRBD1
j_gene: TRBJ2-7
v_gene: TRBV5-1
abundance: few
CDR3aa: CASSKRTGMLVEQYF
CDR3nt: TGCGCCAGCAGCAAGAGGACAGGGATGTTGGTCGAGCAGTACTTC

d_gene: TRBD2
j_gene: TRBJ2-7
v_gene: TRBV5-4
abundance: -
CDR3aa: CASSLGMGTSMTGGKEQYF
CDR3nt: TGTGCCAGCAGCTTGGGTATGGGGACTAGCATGACCGGGGGAAAAGAGCAGTACTTC

d_gene: -
j_gene: TRBJ2-7
v_gene: TRBV19
abundance: -
CDR3aa: CASSNPTPYEQYF
CDR3nt: TGTGCCAGTAGTAACCCGACCCCCTACGAGCAGTACTTC

d_gene: TRBD2
j_gene: TRBJ2-2
v_gene: TRBV24-1
abundance: many
CDR3aa: CATSREGLYTGELFF
CDR3nt: TGTGCCACCAGTCGGGAGGGCCTTTATACCGGGGAGCTGTTTTTT

d_gene: -
j_gene: TRBJ2-7
v_gene: TRBV28
abundance: few
CDR3aa: CASLQGGAYEQYF
CDR3nt: TGTGCCAGTCTCCAGGGGGGAGCCTACGAGCAGTACTTC

d_gene: TRBD2
j_gene: TRBJ2-1
v_gene: TRBV7-9
abundance: -
CDR3aa: CASSLGVLAGEGEQFF
CDR3nt: TGTGCCAGCAGCTTAGGGGTGCTAGCGGGAGAGGGGGAGCAGTTCTTC

d_gene: -
j_gene: TRBJ2-1
v_gene: TRBV24-1
abundance: few
CDR3aa: CATSDQGDEQFF
CDR3nt: TGTGCCACCAGTGACCAAGGCGATGAGCAGTTCTTC

d_gene: -
j_gene: TRBJ2-1
v_gene: TRBV7-9
abundance: few
CDR3aa: CASSPLGLATPLNEQFF
CDR3nt: TGTGCCAGCAGCCCCTTGGGTCTAGCAACCCCGCTCAATGAGCAGTTCTTC

d_gene: -
j_gene: TRBJ1-4
v_gene: TRBV4-2
abundance: few
CDR3aa: CASSQDRGANEKLFF
CDR3nt: TGTGCCAGCAGCCAAGATCGTGGGGCTAATGAAAAACTGTTTTTT

d_gene: TRBD2
j_gene: TRBJ2-1
v_gene: TRBV11-3
abundance: few
CDR3aa: CASSVRPGLAGGDNEQFF
CDR3nt: TGTGCCAGCAGCGTGAGACCGGGACTAGCGGGAGGCGACAATGAGCAGTTCTTC

d_gene: -
j_gene: TRBJ1-1
v_gene: TRBV5-5
abundance: -
CDR3aa: CASSLMWAWVMNTEAFF
CDR3nt: TGTGCCAGCAGCTTGATGTGGGCGTGGGTCATGAACACTGAAGCTTTCTTT

d_gene: -
j_gene: TRBJ1-1
v_gene: TRBV9
abundance: few
CDR3aa: CASSVGPLGAQEAFF
CDR3nt: TGTGCCAGCAGCGTAGGGCCACTTGGGGCCCAAGAAGCTTTCTTT

d_gene: TRBD1
j_gene: TRBJ2-1
v_gene: TRBV7-6
abundance: -
CDR3aa: CASSSRDRGIEQFF
CDR3nt: TGTGCCAGCAGCTCCCGGGACAGGGGAATCGAGCAGTTCTTC

d_gene: -
j_gene: TRBJ2-1
v_gene: TRBV5-1
abundance: few
CDR3aa: CASSLGASYNEQFF
CDR3nt: TGCGCCAGCAGCTTGGGGGCGTCCTACAATGAGCAGTTCTTC

d_gene: TRBD2
j_gene: TRBJ2-4
v_gene: TRBV7-9
abundance: -
CDR3aa: CASSPDGRDIQYF
CDR3nt: TGTGCCAGCAGCCCTGACGGGAGGGACATTCAGTACTTC

d_gene: -
j_gene: TRBJ2-3
v_gene: TRBV20-1
abundance: -
CDR3aa: CSALKVRGTTTDTQYF
CDR3nt: TGCAGTGCTCTGAAGGTTCGCGGGACCACCACAGATACGCAGTATTTT

d_gene: -
j_gene: TRBJ2-5
v_gene: TRBV13
abundance: -
CDR3aa: CASSSRREGEETQYF
CDR3nt: TGTGCCAGCAGCTCGCGCCGGGAAGGAGAAGAGACCCAGTACTTC

d_gene: TRBD1
j_gene: TRBJ2-7
v_gene: TRBV10-3
abundance: -
CDR3aa: CAISQGTAAYEQYF
CDR3nt: TGTGCCATCAGTCAAGGGACAGCTGCCTACGAGCAGTACTTC

d_gene: TRBD2
j_gene: TRBJ2-1
v_gene: TRBV12-3/TRBV12-4
abundance: many
CDR3aa: CASSFPLAGENEQFF
CDR3nt: TGTGCCAGCAGTTTTCCTCTAGCGGGGGAAAATGAGCAGTTCTTC

d_gene: -
j_gene: TRBJ2-1
v_gene: TRBV5-1
abundance: -
CDR3aa: CASSLASQTYNEQFF
CDR3nt: TGCGCCAGCAGCTTGGCCTCACAGACATACAATGAGCAGTTCTTC

d_gene: -
j_gene: TRBJ1-1
v_gene: TRBV5-1
abundance: -
CDR3aa: CASSPGGISNTEAFF
CDR3nt: TGCGCCAGCAGTCCTGGTGGCATTTCGAACACTGAAGCTTTCTTT

d_gene: -
j_gene: TRBJ2-3
v_gene: TRBV3-1
abundance: -
CDR3aa: CASSQDQGRTDTQYF
CDR3nt: TGTGCCAGCAGCCAAGATCAGGGCCGCACAGATACGCAGTATTTT

d_gene: -
j_gene: TRBJ1-1
v_gene: TRBV14
abundance: few
CDR3aa: CASSSTLRSTGIYTEAFF
CDR3nt: TGTGCCAGCAGCTCTACCTTGCGGTCGACAGGTATTTACACTGAAGCTTTCTTT

d_gene: -
j_gene: TRBJ2-7
v_gene: TRBV29-1
abundance: -
CDR3aa: CSVEDAASYEQYF
CDR3nt: TGCAGCGTTGAAGATGCAGCATCCTACGAGCAGTACTTC

d_gene: -
j_gene: TRBJ1-1
v_gene: TRBV19
abundance: many
CDR3aa: CASIPPGRPSGAFF
CDR3nt: TGTGCCAGTATACCCCCGGGCCGACCTTCAGGAGCTTTCTTT